Listed below are T cell receptor beta chains from one sample, sequenced in a study of OX40 agonist ivuxolimab in advanced cancers. Assay used: immunoSEQ multiplex PCR; TCRdb lists only in-frame clones, some missing. The sample comprises about 7,700 clones, 60% to 85% of which are singletons, and under 40% rests with the top ten. This specimen was CD4+ or CD8+ T cells sorted from blood, taken in a trial of the OX40 agonist ivuxolimab. All receptors come from an adult with an advanced solid tumor such as melanoma, head and neck, liver or kidney cancer. Both conserved end residues are part of each CDR3. The D gene is left open where the match is weak. Size is omitted from some rows. Given values are once, few, many or a class for expanded clones.

>TRBD1|NA|TRBV28|TRBJ1-2
TGTGCCAGCAGTTTAGATCGGACAGGAGTGGGTGGCTACACCTTC
CASSLDRTGVGGYTF
>NA|NA|TRBV5-8|TRBJ1-1
TGTGCCAGCAGCCCGGGGGTGGGCTATGAAGCTTTCTTT
CASSPGVGYEAFF
>TRBD2|NA|TRBV11-2|TRBJ2-7
TGTGCCAGCAGCTTATCTGCGGGAGGGCCTGACGAGCAGTACTTC
CASSLSAGGPDEQYF
>NA|NA|TRBV7-3|TRBJ2-7
TGTGCCAGCAGCTTAGAGGACAGCACCCACTACGAGCAGTACTTC
CASSLEDSTHYEQYF
>NA|NA|TRBV10-3|TRBJ2-1
TGTGCCATCAGTCCAAAGGGGAGCTCCTACAATGAGCAGTTCTTC
CAISPKGSSYNEQFF
>NA|NA|TRBV9|TRBJ2-3
TGTGCCAGCAGCGTAGCGGGGGTGGGGGATACGCAGTATTTT
CASSVAGVGDTQYF
>TRBD1|NA|TRBV4-3|TRBJ1-1
TGCGCCAGCAGCCAACAGATAGGGACAGGGTGGAACACTGAAGCTTTCTTT
CASSQQIGTGWNTEAFF
>NA|NA|TRBV11-1|TRBJ1-2
TGTGCCAGCAGCTTAGGCGGATCTAACTATGGCTACACCTTC
CASSLGGSNYGYTF
>NA|NA|TRBV7-6|TRBJ2-2
TGTGCCAGCAGCCTCAGGACAAATTTGAACGGGGAGCTGTTTTTT
CASSLRTNLNGELFF
>NA|NA|TRBV19|TRBJ1-2
TGTGCCAGTAGCGGACACACTAACTATGGCTACACCTTC
CASSGHTNYGYTF
>NA|NA|TRBV9|TRBJ2-7
TGTGCCAGCAGCGTAGAGGGAGGCCCCAACTACGAGCAGTACTTC
CASSVEGGPNYEQYF
>TRBD2|NA|TRBV28|TRBJ2-1
TGTGCCAGCAGCCGACCCAGCGGGAGCACCTCCTCCTACAATGAGCAGTTCTTC
CASSRPSGSTSSYNEQFF
>NA|NA|TRBV10-3|TRBJ2-7
TGTGCCATCAAAGGGGATGGCGAGCAGTACTTC
CAIKGDGEQYF
>NA|NA|TRBV7-2|TRBJ1-5
TGTGCCAGCAGCTTAGCTGGGCAGGGGAATCAGCCCCAGCATTTT
CASSLAGQGNQPQHF
>TRBD2|NA|TRBV10-1|TRBJ2-1
TGCGCCAGCAGTCCGGGACTAGCGGGAGAGGGATCTTACAATGAGCAGTTCTTC
CASSPGLAGEGSYNEQFF
>NA|once|TRBV5-7|TRBJ1-2
TGTGCCAGCAGCTCCCTCGACAGAGCGGTAAACTATGGCTACACCTTC
CASSSLDRAVNYGYTF
>NA|NA|TRBV18|TRBJ2-7
TGTGCCAGCTCACCACGCCGGGACTCTTACTACGAGCAGTACTTC
CASSPRRDSYYEQYF
>TRBD2|few|TRBV11-2|TRBJ2-3
TGTGCCAGCAGCAACCTAGCGGGAACGGATACGCAGTATTTT
CASSNLAGTDTQYF
>TRBD2|NA|TRBV2|TRBJ2-2
TGTGCCAGCAGTGATGAGACTAGCGGGAGTGGGACCGGGGAGCTGTTTTTT
CASSDETSGSGTGELFF
>TRBD1|NA|TRBV7-8|TRBJ2-3
TGTGCCAGCAGCTTCCCCGGGACAGGAGATACGCAGTATTTT
CASSFPGTGDTQYF
>NA|NA|TRBV7-8|TRBJ2-7
TGTGCCAGCAGCCCAACCCCTGGCGGGCAGTACTTC
CASSPTPGGQYF
>TRBD1|NA|TRBV19|TRBJ2-2
TGTGCCAGTAGTATGGGGACAGGGGGCACCGGGGAGCTGTTTTTT
CASSMGTGGTGELFF
>TRBD1|NA|TRBV4-3|TRBJ2-5
TGCGCCAGCAGCTCGACAAGTCTCAGGGGGGAGACCCAGTACTTC
CASSSTSLRGETQYF
>NA|NA|TRBV25-1|TRBJ2-2
TGTGCCAGCAGTAGTTACACCGGGGAGCTGTTTTTT
CASSSYTGELFF
>NA|NA|TRBV5-4|TRBJ2-7
TGTGCCAGCAGCCTCGGGACTGACGAGCAGTACTTC
CASSLGTDEQYF
>NA|few|TRBV7-9|TRBJ1-3
TGTGCCAGCAGCGCCGATTGGAACACCATATATTTT
CASSADWNTIYF
>NA|large|TRBV30|TRBJ1-1
TGTGCCTGGAGTCCGAGTAACACTGAAGCTTTCTTT
CAWSPSNTEAFF
>NA|once|TRBV7-9|TRBJ1-4
TGTGCCAGCAGCAGGGGGGAAAGTGAAAAACTGTTTTTT
CASSRGESEKLFF
>TRBD1|NA|TRBV7-3|TRBJ2-1
TGTGCCAGCAGCTTGGGGACAGGGGGCTTGAATGAGCAGTTCTTC
CASSLGTGGLNEQFF
>TRBD1|NA|TRBV19|TRBJ1-4
TGTGCCAGCAGGGACAGAAAGGAGGTTTACGAAAAACTGTTTTTT
CASRDRKEVYEKLFF
>TRBD2|NA|TRBV15|TRBJ2-1
TGTGCCACCAGCAGCATACTAGCGAATGAGCAGTTCTTC
CATSSILANEQFF
>TRBD2|NA|TRBV5-1|TRBJ2-1
TGCGCCAGCAGCTTGAGGGTAGCGGGAGATCTGAATGAGCAGTTCTTC
CASSLRVAGDLNEQFF
>NA|few|TRBV28|TRBJ2-5
TGTGCCAGCAGTAAAGAGACCCAGTACTTC
CASSKETQYF
>TRBD2|NA|TRBV7-2|TRBJ2-5
TGTGCCAGCAGCCCCCCGGGGGAGGGGGAGACCCAGTACTTC
CASSPPGEGETQYF
>NA|NA|TRBV7-2|TRBJ2-3
TGTGCCAGCAGCTTAGGCGGGGGCGGTAGCACAGATACGCAGTATTTT
CASSLGGGGSTDTQYF
>TRBD1|NA|TRBV7-3|TRBJ2-1
TGTGCCAGCAGCTCCCCCATCGGACAGGGTAACCGGGATGAGCAGTTCTTC
CASSSPIGQGNRDEQFF
>NA|NA|TRBV7-2|TRBJ2-7
TGTGCCAGCAGCTTCTACGGGATCAGGGGTAACGAGCAGTACTTC
CASSFYGIRGNEQYF
>NA|NA|TRBV5-1|TRBJ1-1
TGCGCCAGCAGCCCTCAGATAACCCCGAACACTGAAGCTTTCTTT
CASSPQITPNTEAFF
>TRBD1|NA|TRBV4-3|TRBJ1-1
TGCGCCAGCAGCCAACAAACAGGGGGCATCGGAGCTTTCTTT
CASSQQTGGIGAFF
>NA|NA|TRBV6-5|TRBJ1-2
TGTGCCAGCAGTTACTCAAGGGGATCGGATGGCTACACCTTC
CASSYSRGSDGYTF
>TRBD2|once|TRBV5-5|TRBJ2-7
TGTGCCAGCAGTTCTAAGGGACTAGCGGCCCCCTACGAGCAGTACTTC
CASSSKGLAAPYEQYF
>NA|NA|TRBV19|TRBJ1-2
TGTGCCAGCGTCCGGGAGCCGAATGGCTACACCTTC
CASVREPNGYTF
>NA|NA|TRBV9|TRBJ1-3
TGTGCCAGCAGCGTAGGAGGGAATGAAAACACCATATATTTT
CASSVGGNENTIYF
>NA|once|TRBV13|TRBJ2-7
TGTGCCAGCAGCTCCCTTAAGGACCGGTACGAGCAGTACTTC
CASSSLKDRYEQYF
>TRBD1|NA|TRBV28|TRBJ2-2
TGTGCCAGCAGTTTATTAGGGACAGGGCTCACCGGGGAGCTGTTTTTT
CASSLLGTGLTGELFF
>TRBD2|few|TRBV9|TRBJ2-3
TGTGCCAGCAGCGTAGTGGGGACTAGTGGGGATACGCAGTATTTT
CASSVVGTSGDTQYF
>NA|NA|TRBV9|TRBJ2-3
TGTGCCAGCAGCGTAGTTCCGGGGGCCAGCACAGATACGCAGTATTTT
CASSVVPGASTDTQYF
>NA|NA|TRBV5-1|TRBJ2-3
TGCGCCAGCAGCTTGGGGGGGACCGCCTACGGGGAATCGACAGATACGCAGTATTTT
CASSLGGTAYGESTDTQYF
>TRBD2|NA|TRBV19|TRBJ2-4
TGTGCCAGTAGGCCGGGACTAGCCACGGAGGTGGACATTCAGTACTTC
CASRPGLATEVDIQYF
>NA|few|TRBV4-2|TRBJ2-7
TGTGCCAGCAGCCAAGATTTGAGGTCCGAGCAGTACTTC
CASSQDLRSEQYF
>NA|NA|TRBV4-3|TRBJ2-7
TGCGCCAGCAGCCTTTCGAGGGGGTCGCTCTACGAGCAGTACTTC
CASSLSRGSLYEQYF